Below are 2 T cell receptor beta chains sequenced from a single sample in a study of shared clonotypes between healthy human individuals. Clones were sequenced by immunoSEQ multiplex PCR, and TCRdb holds only the in-frame ones, with some missing. The sample holds about 2 million clones, around 95% seen once. Specimen: naive CD4+ T cells sorted from blood. Specified subset: CD45RA+ positively selected. The origin of the receptors is a man aged 18 to 29 in good health.

This clone was seen only once. The V gene is TRBV7-3, the J gene TRBJ2-7, with TRBD1 identical over 9 bases. Germline V lookup: CDR1 SGHTA, CDR2 FQGTGA. The CDR3 loop spans 13 amino acids. The junction had 4 bases not matched to a gene; V was cut back by 4 bases and J by 6 bases. The CDR3 region is CASSWGQGGEQYF. The DNA of the CDR3 is TGTGCCAGCAGCTGGGGACAGGGAGGCGAGCAGTACTTC.

The chain carries TRBV7-8 and TRBJ1-1; tentatively, D is TRBD1 (6 bases). V shed 4 bases and J shed 1 base, with 16 bases lying between them. Per the germline V gene, CDR1 is SGHVS and CDR2 is FQNEAQ. The CDR3 is 16 residues long. The CDR3 protein is CASSSRGGIQNTEAFF. For the CDR3, the DNA is TGTGCCAGCAGCTCCAGGGGAGGGATACAGAACACTGAAGCTTTCTTT. The full variable domain, its missing parts supplied by reference TRBV7-8 and TRBJ1-1, is GAGVSQSPRYKVAKRGQDVALRCDPISGHVSLFWYQQALGQGPEFLTYFQNEAQLDKSGLPSDRFFAERPEGSVSTLKIQRTQQEDSAVYLCASSSRGGIQNTEAFFGQGTRLTVV.